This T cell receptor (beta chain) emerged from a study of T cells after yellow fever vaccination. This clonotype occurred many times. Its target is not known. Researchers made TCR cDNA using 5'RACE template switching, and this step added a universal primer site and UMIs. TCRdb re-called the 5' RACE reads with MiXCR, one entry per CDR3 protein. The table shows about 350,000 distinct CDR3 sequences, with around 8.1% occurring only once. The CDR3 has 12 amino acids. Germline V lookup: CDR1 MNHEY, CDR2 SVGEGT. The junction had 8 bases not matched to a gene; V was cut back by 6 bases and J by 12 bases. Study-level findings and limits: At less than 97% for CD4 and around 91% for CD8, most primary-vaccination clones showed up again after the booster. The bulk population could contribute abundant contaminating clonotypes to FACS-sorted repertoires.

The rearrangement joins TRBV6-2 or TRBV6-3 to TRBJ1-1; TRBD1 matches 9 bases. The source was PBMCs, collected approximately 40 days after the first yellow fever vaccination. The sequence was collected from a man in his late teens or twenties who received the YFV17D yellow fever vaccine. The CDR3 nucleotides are TGTGCCAGCAGCGAATCGGACAGGGGACCTTTCTTT. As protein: CASSESDRGPFF.